Sequencing of this T cell receptor beta chain was carried out in a study of OX40 agonist ivuxolimab in advanced cancers. The wider study: In three patients, partial responses were observed, one with hepatocellular carcinoma and two with cutaneous melanoma.

The CDR3 totals 17 residues. Germline V gene data show CDR1 as MNHEY and CDR2 as SMNVEV (reference sequence). V was pared by 5 bases and J by 4 bases, with 14 bases of the junction left unmatched. Produced via immunoSEQ multiplex PCR; TCRdb's table is partial and in-frame only. The sample includes tens of thousands of clones, approximately 86% of them seen just once. Autoimmune disease history or systemic immunosuppression excluded patients. The receptor was derived from an adult with an advanced solid tumor such as melanoma, head and neck, liver or kidney cancer. Sequences were derived from CD4+ or CD8+ T cells sorted from blood, sampled in a trial of the OX40 agonist ivuxolimab. The V and J genes are TRBV27 and TRBJ1-2; TRBD1 matches at 9 bases. CDR3 sequence (DNA): TGTGCCAGCAGTGATATTATTCGATTGGACAGGGGCTATGGCTACACCTTC. It specifies CASSDIIRLDRGYGYTF.